This T cell receptor beta chain was identified during a study of T cells in narcolepsy (dated by TCRdb to the late 2010s). In the study overall: Patients with narcolepsy type 1 or type 2 (NT1, NT2) and healthy control donors were enrolled in the study. The study sought autoreactive T cells targeting hypocretin neuron self-antigens (hypocretin, TRIB2) in narcolepsy patients, using TCR Vbeta sequencing to track clonotypes in blood and CSF.

Library prep was done by the immunoSEQ multiplex PCR assay. The source is immuneACCESS, and TCRdb retained only in-frame sequences with V and J called. Part of the clones is not carried over; for the studies checked, unresolved V genes explain less than half of this, and the remainder is unexplained. Across this sample there are 30,000 to 40,000 clones, with about 90% seen only once. Around 0.9% of the sample comes from the top ten. Overall results and qualifications from the work: Autoreactive clonotypes were reported to be detected serially in the blood of the same patients and of different patients, but not in the blood of healthy controls. Plots comparing CSF and blood CD4+ T cell clonotypes from the same patient highlighted HCRT-specific and TRIB2-specific autoreactive clonotypes. Numbers of sequenced blood memory CD4+ clonotypes were comparable, averaging roughly 40,000 in patients and some 33,000 in controls. No sequences matching autoreactive T cell clones were present in some of the blood memory CD4+ repertoires from patients and controls.

As for this clone: No antigen is known for it. The junction shows a germline mismatch at one end, possibly a read error.

In the germline V gene, CDR1 corresponds to LGHNA and CDR2 to YNFKEQ. From cysteine to phenylalanine, the CDR3 is 14 amino acids long. Kept here is only the CDR3 DNA, which spans 42 bases and is read in frame from base 1. For TCR Vbeta sequencing, memory CD4+ T cells were sorted ex vivo from the peripheral blood of both healthy controls and narcolepsy patients. Sequencing was performed on CD45RA- memory CD4+ T cells from PBMCs. The cell subset or site label on this specimen signifies: memory T cells sorted ex vivo from peripheral blood. This TCR was sampled from a human donor with narcolepsy. Here the chain combines TRBV4-2 and TRBJ2-1, with 10 bases aligning to TRBD2. The sequenced DNA: TGTGCCAACAGCCCCCCGGTAGCGGGAGGTTTACAGTTCTTC. Its protein is CANSPPVAGGLQFF.